This T cell receptor (beta chain) is drawn from a study of beta chain features in type 1 diabetes. Turning to the study itself: Examination of sorted cells across all samples involved approximately 100,000,000 cells. General study findings and limits: Moderate yet significant TCRB CDR3 shortening was seen in Type 1 diabetes patients in all four CD4+ subsets. Sequencing of cDNA might inflate the share of cells that strongly express TCR.

Sampling consisted of one heparinised blood draw per donor, averaging roughly 0.12 L. The CDR3 loop spans 15 amino acids. Germline V gene lookup returns CDR1 SGHNT and CDR2 YYREEE (reference sequence). V lost 1 base, J lost 2 bases, and 10 bases lay in between. As every portion of the isolated RNA was reverse transcribed, the sequencing read expressed TCRB transcripts. Libraries were prepared by immunoSEQ multiplex PCR; TCRdb keeps only in-frame clonotypes and omits some of them. In the table there are about 340,000 clones, around an eighth of which are singletons. For this clone: As yet, its antigen is unknown.

This chain links TRBV5-4 with TRBJ1-3, with a possible D match to TRBD1 (5 bases). The sample comprised naive CD4+ T cells from blood. The TCR sequence derives from a woman aged 18-29 years with type 1 diabetes. The CDR3 sequence is CASSLRGGTGNTIYF. The CDR3 nucleotides are TGTGCCAGCAGCTTGCGCGGGGGGACTGGAAACACCATATATTTT. Together with reference TRBV5-4 and TRBJ1-3, the CDR3 gives the full variable domain: ETGVTQSPTHLIKTRGQQVTLRCSSQSGHNTVSWYQQALGQGPQFIFQYYREEENGRGNFPPRFSGLQFPNYSSELNVNALELDDSALYLCASSLRGGTGNTIYFGEGSWLTVV.